This T cell receptor beta chain was identified in a study of CD8 T cells in ankylosing spondylitis. TCRdb reanalysed the 5' RACE reads using MiXCR and keeps one entry per CDR3 protein. Of 300,000 to 400,000 distinct CDR3 sequences listed, 11% are singletons. Trimming shortened V by 4 bases and J by 0 bases, and 7 bases separated the two germline ends. Germline values: CDR1 KGHSY, CDR2 FQNENV. This CDR3 region has 14 residues. The chain has TRBV16 and TRBJ2-4; D unresolved. This sequence was found in a female donor with ankylosing spondylitis or in good health (not recorded which). The source material was blood, either unsorted or a sorted T cell fraction (not recorded which). Here the CDR3 DNA reads TGTGCCAGCAGCCCAAGTATAGCCAAAAACATTCAGTACTTC. It codes for CASSPSIAKNIQYF.